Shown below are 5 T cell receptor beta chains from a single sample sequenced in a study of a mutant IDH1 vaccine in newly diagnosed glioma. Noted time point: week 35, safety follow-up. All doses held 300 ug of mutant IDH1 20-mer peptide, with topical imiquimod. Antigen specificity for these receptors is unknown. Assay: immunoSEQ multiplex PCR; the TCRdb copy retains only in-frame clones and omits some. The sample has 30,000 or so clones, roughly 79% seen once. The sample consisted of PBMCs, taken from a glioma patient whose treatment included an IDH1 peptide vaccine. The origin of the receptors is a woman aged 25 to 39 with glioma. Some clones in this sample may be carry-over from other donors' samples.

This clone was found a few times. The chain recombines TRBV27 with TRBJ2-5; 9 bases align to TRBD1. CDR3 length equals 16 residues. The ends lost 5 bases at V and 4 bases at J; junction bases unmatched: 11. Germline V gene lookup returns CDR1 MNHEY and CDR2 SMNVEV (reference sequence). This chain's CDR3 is CASSPSGTGRSETQYF. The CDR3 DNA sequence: TGTGCCAGCAGTCCATCCGGGACAGGGAGGTCAGAGACCCAGTACTTC.

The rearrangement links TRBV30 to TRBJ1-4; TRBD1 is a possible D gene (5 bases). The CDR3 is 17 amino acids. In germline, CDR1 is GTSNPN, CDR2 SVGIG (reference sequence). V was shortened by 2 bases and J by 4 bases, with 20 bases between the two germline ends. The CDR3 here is CAWSNYPVGGINEKLFF. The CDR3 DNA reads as TGTGCCTGGAGTAATTACCCAGTTGGGGGAATTAATGAAAAACTGTTTTTT.

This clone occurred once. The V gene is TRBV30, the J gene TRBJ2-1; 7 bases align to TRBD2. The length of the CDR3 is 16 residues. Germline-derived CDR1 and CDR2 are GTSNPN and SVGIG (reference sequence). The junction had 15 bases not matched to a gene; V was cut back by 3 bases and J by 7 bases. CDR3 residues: CAWSSGGGSLPNEQFF. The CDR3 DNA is TGTGCCTGGAGCTCTGGTGGCGGGAGCCTACCTAATGAGCAGTTCTTC.

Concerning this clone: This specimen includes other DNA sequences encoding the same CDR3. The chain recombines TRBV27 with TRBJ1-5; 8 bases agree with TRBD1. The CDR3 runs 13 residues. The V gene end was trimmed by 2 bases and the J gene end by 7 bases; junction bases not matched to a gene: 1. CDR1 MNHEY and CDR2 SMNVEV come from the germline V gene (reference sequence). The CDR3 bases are TGTGCCAGCAGTTTAGCAGGGGGCCAGCCCCAGCATTTT. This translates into CASSLAGGQPQHF.

The CDR3 DNA follows: TGTGCCATCACTTCTGGCCCAGGGAGGGACTATGGCTACACCTTC. The encoded protein is CAITSGPGRDYGYTF. The chain has TRBV10-3 and TRBJ1-2, with D possibly TRBD1 on 5 matching bases. The CDR3 runs 15 residues. Germline values: CDR1 ENHRY, CDR2 SYGVKD. V dropped 7 bases and J dropped 3 bases, with 18 bases sitting between them.